Below, 21 T cell receptor beta chains from the same sample are listed, as sequenced in a study of blood T cells in healthy people across ages (dated by TCRdb to between 2015 and 2017). The library came from 5' RACE. The sequencing machine was an Illumina HiSeq 2500. A second PCR of about 6 to 12 cycles was run with a J-beta primer mix and a sample-barcoded 5' primer. TCRdb reprocessing: public reads trimmed at Q25 with fastp, clones called with MiXCR, in-frame beta chains kept. Each CDR3 protein gets just one entry, which takes the most common genes and DNA from the rows behind it. The sample data list approximately 900,000 distinct CDR3 sequences, and about 28% of these were observed just once. The ten largest clones take up more than 8.5% of the sample. The sample was also linked to a second study, of T cells of mothers and their children.

Sequencing used blood. The receptor set was obtained from a woman between 35 and 50 years old in good health.

The V and J genes are TRBV4-1 and TRBJ1-1; D uncertain. The CDR3 runs 12 residues. Germline CDR1 and CDR2: MGHRA and YSYEKL. V was clipped by 3 bases and J by 2 bases, with 4 bases between them. The CDR3 nucleotides are TGCGCCAGCAGCCAGATCAACACTGAAGCTTTCTTT. Its protein product is CASSQINTEAFF.

The chain couples TRBV7-2 to TRBJ2-5, with 10 bases aligning to TRBD1. This CDR3 region has 14 residues. V shed 4 bases and J 8 bases; nucleotides not matched to a gene: 7. Per the germline V gene, CDR1 is SGHTA and CDR2 is FQGNSA. The CDR3 coding sequence is TGTGCCAGCAGCTACGGGGGGACAGGGGATACCCAGTACTTC. This encodes CASSYGGTGDTQYF. Full variable domain (rest looked up from reference TRBV7-2 and TRBJ2-5): GAGVSQSPSNKVTEKGKDVELRCDPISGHTALYWYRQSLGQGLEFLIYFQGNSAPDKSGLPSDRFSAERTGGSVSTLTIQRTQQEDSAVYLCASSYGGTGDTQYFGPGTRLLVL.

This rearrangement joins TRBV12-5 to TRBJ2-1; 8 bases map to TRBD2. Losses at the gene ends were 4 bases for V and 2 bases for J; bases not matched to a gene: 13. This CDR3 region has 18 residues. The V gene's germline CDR1 is LGHNT and CDR2 FRNRAP. The CDR3 loop is CASGSHIGSGNTYNEQFF. Written as DNA, the CDR3 is TGTGCTAGTGGTTCCCATATAGGTAGCGGGAATACCTACAATGAGCAGTTCTTC. Full variable domain (rest looked up from reference TRBV12-5 and TRBJ2-1): DARVTQTPRHKVTEMGQEVTMRCQPILGHNTVFWYRQTMMQGLELLAYFRNRAPLDDSGMPKDRFSAEMPDATLATLKIQPSEPRDSAVYFCASGSHIGSGNTYNEQFFGPGTRLTVL.

This clonotype was counted only a few times. It may be a read error: a sequence one base away is much more abundant. The CDR3 DNA sequence: TGCAGTGCTGGCTCGGCGTTCGACACGGCAGATACGCAGTATTTT. This encodes CSAGSAFDTADTQYF. The chain joins TRBV20-1 to TRBJ2-3; D gene ambiguous. V gave up 5 bases and J gave up 4 bases, with 19 bases separating them. This CDR3 spans 15 amino acids. Germline lookup yields CDR1 DFQATT and CDR2 SNEGSKA (reference sequence).

This clonotype appeared many times. The gene calls are TRBV7-2 and TRBJ2-4; D might be TRBD1 or TRBD2, each matching 5 bases. Trimming cost V 4 bases and J 6 bases, with 7 bases left between them. Germline CDR1 and CDR2: SGHTA and FQGNSA. The CDR3 consists of 12 residues. In DNA form, the CDR3 reads TGTGCCAGCAGCTGGGACGGAAACATTCAGTACTTC. This gives the protein CASSWDGNIQYF.

As for this clonotype: At one end the junction does not follow the germline gene, possibly because of a read error. The chain is built from TRBV7-9 and TRBJ1-3; 9 bases align to TRBD1. CDR1 and CDR2 (germline): SEHNR, FQNEAQ (reference sequence). The CDR3 has 16 residues. CDR3 bases: TGTACCAGCAGTTCGTGGACAGGGGACCCTGGAACCACCATATATTTT. It codes for CTSSSWTGDPGTTIYF.

The table lists this clonotype with a count of one. The genes are TRBV12-3 or TRBV12-4 and TRBJ2-4; 9 bases are shared with TRBD1. The J call is doubtful: the DNA matches TRBJ2-7 better. The CDR3 consists of 14 residues. CDR3 amino acids: CASSNRGRTYEQYF. CDR3 bases: TGTGCCAGCAGTAACAGGGGGCGCACCTACGAGCAGTACTTC.

The sample holds many counts of this clonotype. The rearrangement joins TRBV15 to TRBJ2-5; D unclear. This CDR3 is 13 amino acids long. Deletions cut 8 bases from V and 2 bases from J, with 12 bases between. CDR1 and CDR2 from the germline V gene are LNHNV and YYDKDF (reference sequence). This CDR3 is CATGRGRQETQYF. The CDR3 DNA reads TGTGCCACCGGGCGTGGGCGGCAAGAGACCCAGTACTTC.

V is TRBV12-3 or TRBV12-4 and J is TRBJ2-2; no reliable D call. The CDR3 length is 14 residues. Trimming stripped 4 bases from V and 3 bases from J, with 9 bases between. CDR3 DNA: TGTGCCAGCAGTTCCTCGGAATACACCGGGGAGCTGTTTTTT. As protein: CASSSSEYTGELFF.

This clonotype was counted between two and nine times. A much larger clone differs from this one at a single base, so this may be a read error. The CDR3 coding sequence is TGTGCCAGCAGCTCCTACACCCAAGAGGCCCAGTACTTC. It translates to CASSSYTQEAQYF. The rearrangement uses TRBV7-2 and TRBJ2-5; D remains unclear. The CDR3 has 13 residues. Germline V gene sequence: CDR1 SGHTA, CDR2 FQGNSA.

This clonotype has at least ten counts. The V call is TRBV11-2, the J call TRBJ2-3, with D maybe TRBD2 (7 bases). Germline V gives CDR1 SGHAT, CDR2 FQNNGV. The V end lost 5 bases, the J end lost 3 bases, and 24 bases lay between the germline ends. The CDR3 runs 18 residues. The CDR3 here is CASSHTMGGRGRTDTQYF. The CDR3 nucleotides read TGTGCCAGCAGCCACACCATGGGGGGGCGGGGGAGAACAGATACGCAGTATTTT. The full variable domain, its missing parts supplied by reference TRBV11-2 and TRBJ2-3, is EAGVAQSPRYKIIEKRQSVAFWCNPISGHATLYWYQQILGQGPKLLIQFQNNGVVDDSQLPKDRFSAERLKGVDSTLKIQPAKLEDSAVYLCASSHTMGGRGRTDTQYFGPGTRLTVL.

This clonotype was observed once. This may stem from a read error, because a much larger clone lies one nucleotide away. J is TRBJ2-7 and V is TRBV29-1, with TRBD1 matching 9 bases. The germline V gene has CDR1 SQVTM and CDR2 ANQGSEA. There are 14 residues in the CDR3. V gave up 6 bases and J gave up 7 bases; unmatched junction bases: 13. The CDR3 loop reads CSVPGQGYYNEQYF. The CDR3 DNA sequence: TGCAGCGTCCCGGGACAGGGTTACTACAATGAGCAGTACTTC.

This clonotype came up a few times. V gene TRBV6-1 combines with J gene TRBJ1-2, with D possibly being TRBD1 (5 bases). The CDR3 length is 17 residues. The germline gives CDR1 MNHNS, CDR2 SASEGT. Trimming removed 6 bases from V and 7 bases from J, with 27 bases in between. This CDR3 is CASRIPGRVGKEGGYTF. The CDR3 region has the DNA TGTGCCAGCAGGATCCCGGGCAGGGTGGGGAAAGAGGGTGGCTACACCTTC.

The chain carries TRBV29-1 and TRBJ1-5; 7 nucleotides line up with TRBD1. With 0 bases clipped from V and 5 bases from J, the junction kept 4 bases outside the gene matches. Germline V gives CDR1 SQVTM, CDR2 ANQGSEA. This CDR3 comprises 14 residues. DNA of the CDR3: TGCAGCGTTGAAGAGGGAACAGGGGATCAGCCCCAGCATTTT. This sequence encodes CSVEEGTGDQPQHF.

This clonotype was seen repeatedly, ten times or more. The chain joins TRBV6-5 to TRBJ2-7, with D possibly matching TRBD1 (5 bases). Trimming pared 5 bases from V and 6 bases from J, leaving 17 bases between. From germline, CDR1 is MNHEY and CDR2 SVGAGI. CDR3 length: 14 amino acids. The CDR3 loop is CASSADTQISEQYF. CDR3 in DNA: TGTGCCAGCAGTGCGGACACTCAGATCAGCGAGCAGTACTTC.

The CDR3 DNA sequence: TGTGCCAGCAGCTCCCCGGGCCTTGACTATGGCTACACCTTC. Protein sequence: CASSSPGLDYGYTF. The rearrangement uses TRBV7-9 and TRBJ1-2; D call uncertain. CDR1 and CDR2 from the germline V gene are SEHNR and FQNEAQ (reference sequence). The ends were cut back, 4 bases at V and 3 bases at J, with 12 bases in the middle. This CDR3 is 14 amino acids long.

The rearrangement links TRBV11-2 to TRBJ1-1; the match to TRBD1 covers 8 bases. CDR1 is SGHAT, CDR2 FQNNGV, per germline. This CDR3 spans 15 amino acids. The V and J ends lost 1 base and 4 bases, in that order; junction bases with no gene match: 5. The DNA for the CDR3 is TGTGCCAGCAGCTTAGTCGGACAGGGAATCACTGAAGCTTTCTTT. As protein: CASSLVGQGITEAFF. Using reference TRBV11-2 and TRBJ1-1 for the parts outside the CDR3, the full variable domain is EAGVAQSPRYKIIEKRQSVAFWCNPISGHATLYWYQQILGQGPKLLIQFQNNGVVDDSQLPKDRFSAERLKGVDSTLKIQPAKLEDSAVYLCASSLVGQGITEAFFGQGTRLTVV.

This sequence joins TRBV29-1 and TRBJ1-2, with a tentative D call TRBD1 (6 bases). This CDR3 is built from 13 residues. Trimming stripped 4 bases from V and 0 bases from J, with 9 bases between. Germline V gene sequence: CDR1 SQVTM, CDR2 ANQGSEA. CDR3 residues: CSVGTDANYGYTF. CDR3 bases: TGCAGCGTTGGGACAGATGCTAACTATGGCTACACCTTC.

This sequence joins TRBV7-2 and TRBJ1-2; the D is unclear. Trimming took off 7 bases at V and 2 bases at J, with 14 bases between the two ends. This CDR3 has 14 residues. CDR1 and CDR2 (germline): SGHTA, FQGNSA. In DNA, the CDR3 is TGTGCCAGCACCCCCGGACGGACGAACTATGGCTACACCTTC. This sequence encodes CASTPGRTNYGYTF.

Here the CDR3 reads CASSFRGVTREKLFF. CDR3 in DNA: TGTGCCAGCAGCTTCCGGGGGGTGACCCGTGAAAAACTGTTTTTT. The J gene is TRBJ1-4, the V gene TRBV12-3 or TRBV12-4, with D maybe TRBD1 (5 bases). V was pared by 6 bases and J by 7 bases, with 18 bases between. The CDR3 is 15 residues long.

This sequence joins TRBV7-9 and TRBJ1-1; weak D call: TRBD1 (5 bases). CDR1 is SEHNR and CDR2 is FQNEAQ in the germline V gene (reference sequence). Trimming pared 1 base from V and 5 bases from J, leaving 14 bases between. The CDR3 covers 15 residues. CDR3 loop: CASSLEPGTLTEAFF. Here the CDR3 DNA reads TGTGCCAGCAGCTTAGAACCAGGGACGCTGACTGAAGCTTTCTTT. Based on the CDR3 plus reference TRBV7-9 and TRBJ1-1, the full variable domain is DTGVSQNPRHKITKRGQNVTFRCDPISEHNRLYWYRQTLGQGPEFLTYFQNEAQLEKSRLLSDRFSAERPKGSFSTLEIQRTEQGDSAMYLCASSLEPGTLTEAFFGQGTRLTVV.